This TCR beta chain appears in the sequencing data of a study of Ad26.COV2.S vaccination and SARS-CoV-2 variants. Repertoires were generated with immunoSEQ multiplex PCR, while TCRdb's copy carries only in-frame clones and drops some. The table has roughly 150,000 clones, roughly 90% seen once. About this clone itself: As yet, its antigen is unknown.

Findings and limits, study-wide: Substantial response breadth was reportedly seen for spike-specific CD8+ and CD4+ T cells after vaccination. Vaccine recipients posted higher spike-specific TCR breadth than their placebo counterparts. Responses of T cells in total may have been underestimated by the TCR breadth and depth analyses.

The source was peripheral blood, collected after recovery from COVID-19. The receptor comes from a human donor who had recovered from COVID-19.

For the CDR3, the DNA is TGTGCCAGCAGCGACGGAATAGGCGATACGCAGTATTTT. This translates into CASSDGIGDTQYF. J is TRBJ2-3 and V is TRBV7-2, with no clear D. V lost 5 bases, J lost 6 bases, and 12 bases lay in between. This CDR3 contains 13 residues. The germline gives CDR1 SGHTA, CDR2 FQGNSA.